The entry that follows covers one T cell receptor (beta chain) sequence. The sample belongs to a study of blood T cell repertoires in COVID-19. Study-wide context: Acute and convalescent COVID-19 specimens originated in the United States, Italy and Spain.

Trimming removed 5 bases from V and 5 bases from J, with 30 bases in between. CDR1 and CDR2 from the germline V gene are SGHVS and FQNEAQ. This CDR3 has 19 residues. Sequencing was performed with immunoSEQ multiplex PCR; in TCRdb, only in-frame clones are kept and a portion is missing. The data contain 52,000 or so clones, roughly 87% of them singletons. The sequenced sample consisted of peripheral blood. This chain uses TRBV7-8 with TRBJ2-5; possibly TRBD1 for D (5 bases). This receptor was obtained from a man in his forties with COVID-19, enrolled during active disease. CDR3 loop: CASSPPSVFSIRGWETQYF. CDR3 sequence (DNA): TGTGCCAGCAGCCCCCCCAGCGTTTTTTCAATTAGGGGATGGGAGACCCAGTACTTC.